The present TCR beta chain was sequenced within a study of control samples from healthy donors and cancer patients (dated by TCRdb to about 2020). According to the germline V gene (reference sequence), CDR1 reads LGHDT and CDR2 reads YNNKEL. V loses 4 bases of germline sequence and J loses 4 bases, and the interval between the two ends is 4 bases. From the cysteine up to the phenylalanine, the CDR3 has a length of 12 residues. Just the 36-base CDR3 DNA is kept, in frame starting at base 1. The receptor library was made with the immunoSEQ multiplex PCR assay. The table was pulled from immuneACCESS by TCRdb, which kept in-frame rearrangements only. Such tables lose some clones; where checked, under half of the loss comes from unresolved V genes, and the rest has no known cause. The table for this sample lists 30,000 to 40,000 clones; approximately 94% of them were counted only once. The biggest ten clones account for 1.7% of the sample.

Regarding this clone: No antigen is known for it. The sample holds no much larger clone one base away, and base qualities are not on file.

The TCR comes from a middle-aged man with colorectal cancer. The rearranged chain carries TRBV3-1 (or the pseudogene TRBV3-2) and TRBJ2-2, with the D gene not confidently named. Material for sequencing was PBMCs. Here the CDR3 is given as CASSRLTGELFF. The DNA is TGTGCCAGCAGCCGGCTCACCGGGGAGCTGTTTTTT.